This is a list of T cell receptor beta chains from one sample in a study of lymphopenia after photon versus proton radiotherapy. TCRdb keeps only in-frame clones here, not all; method: immunoSEQ multiplex PCR. The repertoire holds about 83,000 clones, with around 88% as singletons. Sample: peripheral blood, taken from a patient treated with proton-based radiotherapy. Every receptor here comes from a man in his fifties or sixties with pancreatic cancer. Both conserved end residues are part of each CDR3. The D gene is left open where the match is weak. Clone sizes are given selectively: once, few, many, or a class where the clone is expanded.

cdr3_nt cdr3_aa v_call clone_size d_call j_call
TGCAGCGTTGTAAGGGGTCTGAACTACGAGCAGTACTTC CSVVRGLNYEQYF TRBV29-1 - - TRBJ2-7
TGTGCCAGCAGTCCTGGACATAAGGGTGAAGCTTTCTTT CASSPGHKGEAFF TRBV28 - - TRBJ1-1
TGTGCCAGCAGTCCTTGGGGACAGGCACCCTACGAGCAGTACTTC CASSPWGQAPYEQYF TRBV28 - TRBD1 TRBJ2-7
TGCAGCGTTGATGGACTAGCCTCCACAGATACGCAGTATTTT CSVDGLASTDTQYF TRBV29-1 - TRBD2 TRBJ2-3
TGTGCCAGCAGCTTAGCGGGGCAGAACTATGGCTACACCTTC CASSLAGQNYGYTF TRBV7-8 - - TRBJ1-2
TGTGCCAGCAGTGACCCCCCCCGGCAAGAAGCTTTCTTT CASSDPPRQEAFF TRBV6-1 - - TRBJ1-1
TGTGCCAGCAGCGTAGATCGAGATACGCAGTATTTT CASSVDRDTQYF TRBV9 - - TRBJ2-3
TGTGCCAGCAGCTTGAGGACTTTAGCCAAAAACATTCAGTACTTC CASSLRTLAKNIQYF TRBV5-6 - - TRBJ2-4
TGTGCCAGCAGTGATGGCGGGGGGGCCACCGGGGAGCTGTTTTTT CASSDGGGATGELFF TRBV6-1 - TRBD2 TRBJ2-2
TGTGCCAGCAGCTCTTTAAGGGGTACTGGAAACACCATATATTTT CASSSLRGTGNTIYF TRBV7-9 few - TRBJ1-3
TGTGCCAGCCCACCCGCCCTGGGGGGGCTCGCTGAAGCTTTCTTT CASPPALGGLAEAFF TRBV28 - - TRBJ1-1
TGTGCCAGCAGCTTCACAGGGAATTGGAATGAAAAACTGTTTTTT CASSFTGNWNEKLFF TRBV7-2 - - TRBJ1-4
TGTGCCAGCAGCCGTCGGGGGGCGGGAAGCACAGATACGCAGTATTTT CASSRRGAGSTDTQYF TRBV7-2 once - TRBJ2-3
TGTGCCAGCAGTTTGGATAAAGAGACCCAGTACTTC CASSLDKETQYF TRBV5-4 once - TRBJ2-5
TGTGCCAGTAGTATGGGTCGAGCTAGCAATGAGCAGTTCTTC CASSMGRASNEQFF TRBV19 - - TRBJ2-1
TGCGCCAGCAGCTGGGGACTAGCGGGAGCAAATGAGCAGTTCTTC CASSWGLAGANEQFF TRBV5-1 once TRBD2 TRBJ2-1
TGTGCCAGCAGCCACGCGGGACAGGGGGTTTACGAGCAGTACTTC CASSHAGQGVYEQYF TRBV4-2 - TRBD1 TRBJ2-7
TGCAGCACTACTTTCGAGACCCAGTACTTC CSTTFETQYF TRBV29-1 - - TRBJ2-5
TGTGCCAGCAGCGTACGACAGGGGGTAAGCTACGAGCAGTACTTC CASSVRQGVSYEQYF TRBV7-2 - TRBD1 TRBJ2-7
TGCGCCAGCAGCCTTCAGGTGGGTGGGAGCCAGGATGAGCAGTTCTTC CASSLQVGGSQDEQFF TRBV4-3 - - TRBJ2-1
TGTGCCACCAGCAGAGACCCCACAAGGAATCAGCCCCAGCATTTT CATSRDPTRNQPQHF TRBV15 - - TRBJ1-5
TGCAGCGCTAGCGGGCTCAGCTCCTACGAGCAGTACTTC CSASGLSSYEQYF TRBV29-1 - TRBD2 TRBJ2-7
TGTGCCAGCTCAGCCCGACAGGGGGCCAGTACTAATGAGCAGTTCTTC CASSARQGASTNEQFF TRBV18 - TRBD1 TRBJ2-1
TGCGCCAGCAGCCAAGGGGAAGGGTCCCACAATGAGCAGTTCTTC CASSQGEGSHNEQFF TRBV4-1 - - TRBJ2-1
TGTGCCAGCGGCCGCGTGTACCCGAACAATGAGCAGTTCTTC CASGRVYPNNEQFF TRBV11-2 - - TRBJ2-1
TGTGCCAGCAGCTTAGATGGGACAGTGGTCGACGAGCAGTTCTTC CASSLDGTVVDEQFF TRBV11-2 - TRBD1 TRBJ2-1
TGTGCCAGTAGTATCCGGGCGGGAGTAGCGTCCAATGAGCAGTTCTTC CASSIRAGVASNEQFF TRBV19 - TRBD2 TRBJ2-1
TGTGCCAGCAGCTACGACTGGACTAGCGGCTCCTACGAGCAGTACTTC CASSYDWTSGSYEQYF TRBV28 - TRBD2 TRBJ2-7
TGTGCCAGCAGTTTCCTCGGAGGGGTTCTCGGGGATGAAGCTTTCTTT CASSFLGGVLGDEAFF TRBV28 - - TRBJ1-1
TGTGCCAGCAGCCTGGGTGGGAGGCAGACCTACGAGCAGTACTTC CASSLGGRQTYEQYF TRBV5-6 - - TRBJ2-7
TGTGCCAGCAGCGTAGGAATTGACGGGGCATCACCCCTCCACTTT CASSVGIDGASPLHF TRBV9 - - TRBJ1-6
TGTGCCAGCAGCCTCATACCGGGACTCGAGCAGTTCTTC CASSLIPGLEQFF TRBV14 - - TRBJ2-1
TGTGCCAGCAGTGAAGGGCAGGGGATTGGTGGCTACACCTTC CASSEGQGIGGYTF TRBV2 once - TRBJ1-2
TGTGCCAGCAGCCTCCCCCGGGAGGGGTTGGACACCGGGGAGCTGTTTTTT CASSLPREGLDTGELFF TRBV9 - TRBD2 TRBJ2-2
TGTGCCAGCAGTAAAGGGACTAGGGGCTACACCGGGGAGCTGTTTTTT CASSKGTRGYTGELFF TRBV6-6 - TRBD2 TRBJ2-2
TGTGCCAGCAGCTCTGTCTCCTACGAGCAGTACTTC CASSSVSYEQYF TRBV7-9 once - TRBJ2-7